The sequence of this T cell receptor (beta chain) was determined in a study of read filtering for tumor transcriptome and immune sequencing. In the study overall: TCR-mapped reads were about 3.5 to 10.27 million with IR-seq versus about 85 to 1273 with RNA-seq.

From around 0.4 ug of RNA, a library with molecular barcoded alpha/delta and beta/gamma adaptors was made. TCRdb reprocessed the reads via MiXCR and lists one record per CDR3 protein. The table shows 35,000 to 50,000 distinct CDR3 sequences, with less than 20% occurring only once. V was pared by 5 bases and J by 8 bases, with 16 bases of the junction left unmatched. CDR1 is SGHNT and CDR2 is YYREEE in the germline V gene (reference sequence). This CDR3 is 16 amino acids long. Every patient had bone marrow sampled while the disease was active. V and J are TRBV5-4 and TRBJ2-1, with TRBD1 matching 7 bases. Sequencing was done on a sample of a population of CD138-negative cells sorted from bone marrow. This TCR derives from a donor older than 35 with multiple myeloma. CDR3: CASSGEGALGLHEQFF. The CDR3 DNA is TGTGCCAGCAGTGGTGAGGGGGCTCTCGGGCTCCATGAGCAGTTCTTC.